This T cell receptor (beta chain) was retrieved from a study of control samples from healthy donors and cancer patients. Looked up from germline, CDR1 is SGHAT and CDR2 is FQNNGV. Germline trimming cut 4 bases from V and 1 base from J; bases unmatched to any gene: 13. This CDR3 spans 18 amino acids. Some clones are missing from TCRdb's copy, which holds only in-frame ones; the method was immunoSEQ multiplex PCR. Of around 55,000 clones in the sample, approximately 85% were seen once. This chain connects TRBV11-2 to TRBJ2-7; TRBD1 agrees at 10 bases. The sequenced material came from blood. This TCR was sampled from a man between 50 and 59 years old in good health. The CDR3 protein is CASSSGDRGLLRSYEQYF. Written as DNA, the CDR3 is TGTGCCAGCAGCTCGGGGGACAGGGGCCTTCTTCGTTCCTACGAGCAGTACTTC.